This is a list of T cell receptor beta chains from one sample in a study of cytomegalovirus exposure and HLA in healthy donors. Clones were sequenced by immunoSEQ multiplex PCR, and TCRdb holds only the in-frame ones, with some missing. The sample includes 150,000 to 200,000 clones, roughly 76% of them seen just once. Sequencing used PBMCs. The receptors stem from a human donor in good health. The conserved cysteine and the conserved F or W are not part of the CDR3 here. Fields, in order: J gene, V gene, CDR3 protein.

J: TRBJ2-1
V: TRBV7-9
CDR3: ASSFTPGQVSYNEQF

J: TRBJ2-5
V: TRBV7-8
CDR3: ASSLVGGAIETQY

J: TRBJ1-4
V: TRBV4-3
CDR3: ASSQDLRTWRLF

J: TRBJ2-4
V: TRBV20-1
CDR3: SVRGKNIQY

J: TRBJ2-5
V: TRBV15
CDR3: ATSRELAGIETQY

J: TRBJ1-1
V: TRBV7-3
CDR3: ASSSGQNTEAF

J: TRBJ2-1
V: TRBV6-1
CDR3: ASTQGGLAPYEQF

J: TRBJ2-5
V: TRBV9
CDR3: ASSAGLADPETQY

J: TRBJ1-5
V: TRBV13
CDR3: ASSLGPTGNQPQH

J: TRBJ1-6
V: TRBV27
CDR3: ASSFLGQGDSPLH

J: TRBJ1-2
V: TRBV4-3
CDR3: ASSQVGTGDYGYT

J: TRBJ2-4
V: TRBV9
CDR3: ASSVTGGLAKNIQY

J: TRBJ1-6
V: TRBV27
CDR3: ASSLGFRDSPLH

J: TRBJ2-5
V: TRBV2
CDR3: ASKASATQETQY

J: TRBJ2-7
V: TRBV5-1
CDR3: ASSLGTGVGYEQY

J: TRBJ2-1
V: TRBV6-5
CDR3: ASSHGGGEQF

J: TRBJ2-6
V: TRBV7-9
CDR3: ANTAGANVLT

J: TRBJ2-1
V: TRBV7-9
CDR3: ASSGTGGSSSYNEQF

J: TRBJ1-5
V: TRBV19
CDR3: ASSRTWDSNNQPQH

J: TRBJ2-2
V: TRBV7-6
CDR3: ASRQEGGAGELF

J: TRBJ2-5
V: TRBV7-2
CDR3: ASNLAVWETQY

J: TRBJ1-5
V: TRBV19
CDR3: ASSQVTGSNQPQH

J: TRBJ2-5
V: TRBV11-2
CDR3: ASSLWSAGQETQY

J: TRBJ1-3
V: TRBV5-1
CDR3: ASSLTGSSSGNTIY

J: TRBJ2-1
V: TRBV9
CDR3: ASSVGDRLPHNEQF

J: TRBJ2-5
V: TRBV5-1
CDR3: ASSPGTGEETQY

J: TRBJ2-3
V: TRBV4-3
CDR3: ASSQDAAGSTDTQY

J: TRBJ2-3
V: TRBV7-9
CDR3: ASSEAYNTDTQY

J: TRBJ2-3
V: TRBV19
CDR3: ASSITFWGGDTQY

J: TRBJ1-1
V: TRBV10-3
CDR3: AIRRDGLGQGRTEAF

J: TRBJ1-5
V: TRBV6-1
CDR3: ASRETAGGAEPQH

J: TRBJ1-2
V: TRBV6-1
CDR3: ASSDTVLYRTGAYGYT

J: TRBJ1-5
V: TRBV6-5
CDR3: ASREDSYDQPQH

J: TRBJ2-7
V: TRBV28
CDR3: ASRFPDMTKQY

J: TRBJ1-5
V: TRBV2
CDR3: ASRGQREVRGQPQH

J: TRBJ1-5
V: TRBV23-1
CDR3: ASSTPGMGQPQH